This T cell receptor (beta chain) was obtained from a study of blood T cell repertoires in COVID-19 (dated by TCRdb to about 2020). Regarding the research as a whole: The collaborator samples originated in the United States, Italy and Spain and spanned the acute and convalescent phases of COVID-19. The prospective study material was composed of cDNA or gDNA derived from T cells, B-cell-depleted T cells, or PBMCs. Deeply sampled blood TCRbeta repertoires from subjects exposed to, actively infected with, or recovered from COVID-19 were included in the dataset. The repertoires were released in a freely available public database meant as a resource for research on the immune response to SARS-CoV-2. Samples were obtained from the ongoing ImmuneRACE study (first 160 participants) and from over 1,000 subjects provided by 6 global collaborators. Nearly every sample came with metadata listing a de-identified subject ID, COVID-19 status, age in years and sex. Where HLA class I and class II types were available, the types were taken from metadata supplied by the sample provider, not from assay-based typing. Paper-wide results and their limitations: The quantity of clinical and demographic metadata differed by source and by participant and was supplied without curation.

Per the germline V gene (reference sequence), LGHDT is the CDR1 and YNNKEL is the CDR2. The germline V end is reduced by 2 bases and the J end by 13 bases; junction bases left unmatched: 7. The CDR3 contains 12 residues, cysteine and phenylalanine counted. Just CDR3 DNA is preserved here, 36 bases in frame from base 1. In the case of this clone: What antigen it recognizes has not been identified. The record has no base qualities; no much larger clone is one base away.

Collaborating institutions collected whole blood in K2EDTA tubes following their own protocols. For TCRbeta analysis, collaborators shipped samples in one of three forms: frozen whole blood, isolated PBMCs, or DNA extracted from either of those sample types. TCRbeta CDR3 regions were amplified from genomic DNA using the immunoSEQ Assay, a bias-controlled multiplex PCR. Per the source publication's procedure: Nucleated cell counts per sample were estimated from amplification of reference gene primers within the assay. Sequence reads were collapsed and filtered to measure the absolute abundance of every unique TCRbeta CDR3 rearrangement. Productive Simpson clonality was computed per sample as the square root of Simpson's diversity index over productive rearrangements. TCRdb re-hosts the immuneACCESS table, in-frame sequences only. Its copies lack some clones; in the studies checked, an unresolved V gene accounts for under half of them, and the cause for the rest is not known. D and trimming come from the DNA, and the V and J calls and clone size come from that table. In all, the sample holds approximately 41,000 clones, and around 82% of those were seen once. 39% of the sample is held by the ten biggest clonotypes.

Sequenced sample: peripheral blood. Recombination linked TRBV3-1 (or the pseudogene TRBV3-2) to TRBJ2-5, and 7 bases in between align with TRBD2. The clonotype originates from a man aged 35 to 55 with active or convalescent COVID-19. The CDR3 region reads CASSQSGGGVYF. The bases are TGTGCCAGCAGCCAATCAGGCGGGGGAGTGTACTTC.